This record concerns one T cell receptor (beta chain) sequence. This study enrolled people aged roughly 18 to 100 from approximately 24 US geographic areas. The sample is drawn from a study of blood T cell repertoires in COVID-19. For the study at large: Italy, Spain and the United States were the sources of the convalescent and acute COVID-19 samples.

CDR1 is ENHRY and CDR2 is SYGVKD in the germline V gene. The CDR3 covers 13 residues. V lost 4 bases and J 8 bases, leaving 14 bases between the germline ends. The data were produced by immunoSEQ multiplex PCR, yet TCRdb's version contains in-frame clones alone and is incomplete. The sample contains 150,000 to 200,000 clones, 65% to 85% of which appear only once. The source material was PBMCs or T cells enriched from blood (not recorded which). The sequence derives from a man aged 40-55 years who had recovered from COVID-19. The V call is TRBV10-3, the J call TRBJ1-2; possible D gene TRBD1, 6 bases. The CDR3 loop reads CAISAGDNPGYTF. CDR3 nucleotides: TGTGCCATCAGTGCAGGGGATAATCCGGGCTACACCTTC.